This T cell receptor beta chain was retrieved from a study of CD8 T cells in ankylosing spondylitis. General study points: Significant enrichment of disease-linked clones was reportedly seen in matched ankylosing spondylitis synovial fluid. Previous work reported some of these motif variants in the synovial fluid and blood of reactive arthritis. Clones that were linked to disease were CD8+ and were relatively rare in peripheral blood.

Germline CDR1 and CDR2: SGHRS and YFSETQ. There are 17 residues in the CDR3. With 0 bases removed from V and 0 bases from J, the gap between germline ends came to 12 bases. On this clonotype: Its antigen is still unknown.

With molecular barcodes, quantitative 5'-RACE was used to make the TCR beta libraries. TCRdb reprocessed the 5' RACE reads via MiXCR and lists one record per CDR3 protein. The repertoire has approximately 350,000 distinct CDR3 sequences, 20% to 25% of them found once; the top ten carry roughly 13%. The rearrangement links TRBV5-1 to TRBJ2-2; D remains ambiguous. The clonotype comes from a male donor with ankylosing spondylitis or in good health (not recorded which). What was sequenced was blood, either unsorted or a sorted T cell fraction (not recorded which). The CDR3 is CASSLAPENANTGELFF. CDR3 nucleotides: TGCGCCAGCAGCTTGGCCCCGGAGAACGCGAACACCGGGGAGCTGTTTTTT.